This T cell receptor (beta chain) was captured by sequencing in a study of blood T cell repertoires in COVID-19. With 4 bases clipped from V and 3 bases from J, the junction kept 1 base outside the gene matches. The CDR3 is 13 residues long. Germline loops: CDR1 SGHTA, CDR2 FQGTGA. Sequencing was performed with immunoSEQ multiplex PCR; in TCRdb, only in-frame clones are kept and a portion is missing. The sample includes hundreds of thousands of clones, about 88% of them seen just once. The sequenced sample was peripheral blood. The origin of this receptor is a woman in her fifties or sixties with COVID-19, enrolled during active disease. V usage is TRBV7-3 and J usage is TRBJ1-1; 8 nucleotides align to TRBD1. The DNA for the CDR3 is TGTGCCAGCAGCTCGGGACAGGACACTGAAGCTTTCTTT. Its protein is CASSSGQDTEAFF.